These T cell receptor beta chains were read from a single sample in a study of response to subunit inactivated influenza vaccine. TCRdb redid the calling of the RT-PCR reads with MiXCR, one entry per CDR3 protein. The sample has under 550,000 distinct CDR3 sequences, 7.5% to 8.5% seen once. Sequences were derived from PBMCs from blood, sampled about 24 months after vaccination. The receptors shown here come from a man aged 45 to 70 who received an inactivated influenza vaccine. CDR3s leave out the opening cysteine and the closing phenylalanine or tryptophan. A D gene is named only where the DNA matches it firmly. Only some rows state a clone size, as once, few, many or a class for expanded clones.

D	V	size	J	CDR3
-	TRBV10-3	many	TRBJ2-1	AISELWNEQF
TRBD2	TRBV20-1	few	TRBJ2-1	SAPNRFTSGRDEQF
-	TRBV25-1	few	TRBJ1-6	ASRDGTSALH
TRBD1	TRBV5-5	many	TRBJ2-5	ASSRQGQETQY
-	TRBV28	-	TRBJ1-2	ASTPSGAGGYT
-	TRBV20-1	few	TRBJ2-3	SAPEARGRIDTQY
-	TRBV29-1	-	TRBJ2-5	SAPGTRQETQY
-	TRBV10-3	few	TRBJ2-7	AISEGRAAYEQY
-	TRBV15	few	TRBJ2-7	ATSSSYEQY
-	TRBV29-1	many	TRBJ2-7	SVEDRGVDYEQY
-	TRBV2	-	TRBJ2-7	ASKESGKYEQY
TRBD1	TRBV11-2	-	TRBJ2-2	ASSLEGGLNTGELF
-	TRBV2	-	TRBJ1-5	ASSEYRVQPQH
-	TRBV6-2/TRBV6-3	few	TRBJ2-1	ASSDKTGGGKQF
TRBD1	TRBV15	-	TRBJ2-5	ATSTRQGMGETQY
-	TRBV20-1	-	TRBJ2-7	SALESSYEQY
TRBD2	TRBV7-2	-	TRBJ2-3	ASSFGGSFTDTQY
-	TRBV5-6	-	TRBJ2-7	ASSLIGVYEQY
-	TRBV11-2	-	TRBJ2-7	ASSLTSIIYEQY
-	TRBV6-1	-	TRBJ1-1	ASSRIQGYTEAF
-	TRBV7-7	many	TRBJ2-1	ASSENTGNEQF
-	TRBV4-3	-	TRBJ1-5	ASSQDWSNQPQH
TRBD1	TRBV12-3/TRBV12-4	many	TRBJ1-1	ASSYDRGTEAF
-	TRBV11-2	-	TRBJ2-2	ASNVSPGFGELF
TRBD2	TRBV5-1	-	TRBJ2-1	ASSTLAGGPNEQF
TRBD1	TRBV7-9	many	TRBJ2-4	ASSYGQGTKNIQY
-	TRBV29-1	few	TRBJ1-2	SVEDSISYGYT
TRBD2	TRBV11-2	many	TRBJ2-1	ASSARLAGGLGEQF
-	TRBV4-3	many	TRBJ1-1	ASSQELGGTTEAF
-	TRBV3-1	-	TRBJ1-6	ASSPRPGDSPLH
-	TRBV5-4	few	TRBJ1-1	ASSLDSRGTF
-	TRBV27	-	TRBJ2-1	ASSFGRGAGNEQF
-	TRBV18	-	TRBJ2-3	ASSPGLATTDTQY
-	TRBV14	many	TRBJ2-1	ASSQSPVDPYNEQF
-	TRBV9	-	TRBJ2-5	TSSVDGGLPGETQY
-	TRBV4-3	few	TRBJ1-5	ASSHRKGGNQPQH
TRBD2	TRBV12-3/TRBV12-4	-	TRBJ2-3	ASSRRAGLTDTQY
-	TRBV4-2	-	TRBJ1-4	ASSQGPSGTNEKLF
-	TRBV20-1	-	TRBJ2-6	SARLPDSGANVLT
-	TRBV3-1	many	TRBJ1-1	ASSQDGGVNTEAF